This T cell receptor (beta chain) is from a study of T-cell memory formation after mild COVID-19. TCRdb redid the calling of the 5' RACE reads with MiXCR, one entry per CDR3 protein. The data show 310,000 or so distinct CDR3 sequences, roughly 15% seen once. The CDR3 contains 13 residues. Looked up from germline, CDR1 is SGDLS and CDR2 is YYNGEE. Trimming removed 3 bases from V and 5 bases from J, with 8 bases in between. The origin of this receptor is a man aged 18 to 29 who had mild COVID-19 (a few samples of this study predate the infection). Cell type and time point are not known. Specimen: PBMCs or a T cell subset sorted from them (not recorded which). The V gene is TRBV9, the J gene TRBJ1-4; D remains unclear. Here the CDR3 reads CASSGGNNEKLFF. The CDR3 bases are TGTGCCAGCAGCGGAGGTAACAATGAAAAACTGTTTTTT. The variable domain in full, with the rest retrieved from reference TRBV9 and TRBJ1-4, is DSGVTQTPKHLITATGQRVTLRCSPRSGDLSVYWYQQSLDQGLQFLIQYYNGEERAKGNILERFSAQQFPDLHSELNLSSLELGDSALYFCASSGGNNEKLFFGSGTQLSVL.